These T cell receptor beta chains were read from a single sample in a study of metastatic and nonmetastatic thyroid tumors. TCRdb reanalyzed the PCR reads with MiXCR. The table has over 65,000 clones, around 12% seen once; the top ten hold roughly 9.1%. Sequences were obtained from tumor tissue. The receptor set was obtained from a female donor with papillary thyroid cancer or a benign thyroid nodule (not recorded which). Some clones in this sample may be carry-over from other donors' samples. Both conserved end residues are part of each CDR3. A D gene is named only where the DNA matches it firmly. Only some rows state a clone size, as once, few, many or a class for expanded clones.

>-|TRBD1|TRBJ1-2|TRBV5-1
TGCGCCAGCAGACCTCCGGGACAGGGATGCCGCTACACCTTC
CASRPPGQGCRYTF
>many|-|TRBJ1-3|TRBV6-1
TGTGCCAGCAGTGAAGCTTCAGCTGGACGGCGGGTCGTCTCTGGAAACACCATATATTTT
CASSEASAGRRVVSGNTIYF
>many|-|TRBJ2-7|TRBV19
TGTGCCAATGCCCTGTCCTACAAAGGGCCCTACGAGCAGTACTTC
CANALSYKGPYEQYF
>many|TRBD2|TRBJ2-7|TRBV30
TGTGCCTGGAAAACTAGCGGGATCACCTACGAGCAGTACTTC
CAWKTSGITYEQYF
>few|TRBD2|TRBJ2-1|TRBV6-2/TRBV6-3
TGTGCCAGCAGCCGCCGACTAGCGGGAGCTCTGAATGAGCAGTTCTTC
CASSRRLAGALNEQFF
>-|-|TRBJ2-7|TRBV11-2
TGTGCCAGCAGCAGGGGGACGGGACCCTCCTACGAGCAGTACTTC
CASSRGTGPSYEQYF
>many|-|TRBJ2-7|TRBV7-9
TGTGCCAGCAGCCTCACGACTGGTCTGTACGAGCAGTACTTC
CASSLTTGLYEQYF
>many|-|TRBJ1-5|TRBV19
TGTGCCAGTAGGTCGGACAGCAATAGCAATCAGCCCCAGCATTTT
CASRSDSNSNQPQHF
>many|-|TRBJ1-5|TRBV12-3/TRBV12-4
TGTGCCAGCAGTTTGGGGACGGAAAAAATCAATCAGCCCCAGCATTTT
CASSLGTEKINQPQHF
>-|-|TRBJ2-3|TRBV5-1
TGCGCCAGCACCTCGGTGATCACAGATACGCAGTATTTT
CASTSVITDTQYF
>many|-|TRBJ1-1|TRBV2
TGTGCCAGCAGAATTACAGGGCGGACTGAAGCTTTCTTT
CASRITGRTEAFF
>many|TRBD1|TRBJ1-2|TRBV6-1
TGTGCCAGCGGGGGCAGGGGGAGGGGCTACACCTTC
CASGGRGRGYTF
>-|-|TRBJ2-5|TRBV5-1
TGCGCCAGTAGCGGCGGCAGCGACCAAGAGACCCAGTACTTC
CASSGGSDQETQYF
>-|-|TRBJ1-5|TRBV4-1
TGCGCCAGCAGCCAAGATAGGGGTCAGCCCCAGCATTTT
CASSQDRGQPQHF
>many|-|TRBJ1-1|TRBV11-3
TGTGCCAGCAGCTTAGGGGCCAGGGTAGATGTATTCACTGAAGCTTTCTTT
CASSLGARVDVFTEAFF
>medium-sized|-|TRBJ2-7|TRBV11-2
TGTGCCAGCAGCCTCAGGGTTGACTACGAGCAGTACTTC
CASSLRVDYEQYF
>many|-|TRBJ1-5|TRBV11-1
TGTGCCAGCAGCTCACCGGACGGAAATAGCAATCAGCCCCAGCATTTT
CASSSPDGNSNQPQHF
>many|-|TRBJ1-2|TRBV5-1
TGCGCCAGCAGCTTGGTTCCGGGGAACTATGGCTACACCTTC
CASSLVPGNYGYTF
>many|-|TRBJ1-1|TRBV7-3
TGTGCCAGCAGCTTAATACGAGGGGGAGATACTGAAGCTTTCTTT
CASSLIRGGDTEAFF
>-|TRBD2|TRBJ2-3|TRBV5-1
TGCGCCAGCAGCACACGACTAGCTACTCCCCCGGGGGATACGCAGTATTTT
CASSTRLATPPGDTQYF
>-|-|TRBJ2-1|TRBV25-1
TGCGCCAGCAGGAGGTCGGCCAACAATGATCAGTTCTTC
CASRRSANNDQFF
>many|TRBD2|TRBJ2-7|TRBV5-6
TGTGCCAGCAGCTTTAGGTTTGCGGGAGAGAAAGACGAGCAGTACTTC
CASSFRFAGEKDEQYF
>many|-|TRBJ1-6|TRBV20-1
TGCAGTGCTACCGAGTCGATCTCCTATAATTCACCCCTCCACTTT
CSATESISYNSPLHF
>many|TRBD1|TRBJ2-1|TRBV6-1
TGTGCCAGCAGCCCTACCGGGACAGGGGGCCACAATGAGCAGTTCTTC
CASSPTGTGGHNEQFF
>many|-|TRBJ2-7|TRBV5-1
TGCGCAACCAAAAACGGTCCGGGGTTGGGGGCCTACGAGCAGTACTTC
CATKNGPGLGAYEQYF
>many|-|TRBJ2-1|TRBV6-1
TGTGCCAGCAGTTTCAGTGGCCGCTCCTACAATGAGCAGTTCTTC
CASSFSGRSYNEQFF
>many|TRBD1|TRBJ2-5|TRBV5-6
TGTGCCAGCAGCCCCGGACAGGGGTGGTCAGAGACCCAGTACTTC
CASSPGQGWSETQYF
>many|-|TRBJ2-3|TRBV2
TGTGCCAGCCTGAAAGGACCCTCCACAGATACGCAGTATTTT
CASLKGPSTDTQYF
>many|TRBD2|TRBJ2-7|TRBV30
TGTGCCTGGAGTGTCGGGGGGGCAGGGGCCTACGAGCAGTACTTC
CAWSVGGAGAYEQYF
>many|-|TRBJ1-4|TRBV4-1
TGCGCCAGCAGCCGGGCCTTCGGGACGCTTCCTGCAACTAATGAAAAACTGTTTTTT
CASSRAFGTLPATNEKLFF
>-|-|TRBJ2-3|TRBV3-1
TGTGCCAGCAGCCAAGGGGGATGGACCTCGGTTACAGATACGCAGTATTTT
CASSQGGWTSVTDTQYF
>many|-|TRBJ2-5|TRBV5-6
TGTGCCAGCAGCTTGTTCTTCACAGACACACAAGAGACCCAGTACTTC
CASSLFFTDTQETQYF
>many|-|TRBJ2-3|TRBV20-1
TGCACCTCCGGACAGCTAAACACAGATACGCAGTATTTT
CTSGQLNTDTQYF
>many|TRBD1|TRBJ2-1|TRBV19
TGTGCCAGTAGTATTTTAGGACAGGCCAACAATGAGCAGTTCTTC
CASSILGQANNEQFF
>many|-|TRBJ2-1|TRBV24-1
TGTGCCACCAGTGCAACGGACCTCCGGGGGTCCTACAATGAGCAGTTCTTC
CATSATDLRGSYNEQFF
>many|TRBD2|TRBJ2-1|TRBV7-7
TGTGCTAGCAGCTTAGCGGGATCAAGGTACAATGAGCAGTTCTTC
CASSLAGSRYNEQFF
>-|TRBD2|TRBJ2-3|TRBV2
TGTGCCAGCAGTCGACTAACGGGAGGGCCACAAGATACGCAGTATTTT
CASSRLTGGPQDTQYF
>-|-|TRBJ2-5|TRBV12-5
TGTGCTAGTGCCCTGGGGCTTCTTCAGAATCATGGGGGGGAGACCCAGTACTTC
CASALGLLQNHGGETQYF
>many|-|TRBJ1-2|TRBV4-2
TGTGCCAGCAGCCAGGATCCACAGGGTAGGAGGAACTATGGCTACACCTTC
CASSQDPQGRRNYGYTF
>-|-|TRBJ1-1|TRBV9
TGTGCCAGCAGCGTAGGAGGGGCAGTGCCTGCTTTCTTT
CASSVGGAVPAFF
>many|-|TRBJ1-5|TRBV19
TGTGCCAGTAGTATGCGAAGGGCGGACCAGCCCCAGCATTTT
CASSMRRADQPQHF
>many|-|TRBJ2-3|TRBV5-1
TGCGCCAGCAGCTTCGGGACGTTAAGCACAGATACGCAGTATTTT
CASSFGTLSTDTQYF
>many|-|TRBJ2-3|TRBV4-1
TGCGCCAGCAGCCAAGGGTATACGCAGTATTTT
CASSQGYTQYF